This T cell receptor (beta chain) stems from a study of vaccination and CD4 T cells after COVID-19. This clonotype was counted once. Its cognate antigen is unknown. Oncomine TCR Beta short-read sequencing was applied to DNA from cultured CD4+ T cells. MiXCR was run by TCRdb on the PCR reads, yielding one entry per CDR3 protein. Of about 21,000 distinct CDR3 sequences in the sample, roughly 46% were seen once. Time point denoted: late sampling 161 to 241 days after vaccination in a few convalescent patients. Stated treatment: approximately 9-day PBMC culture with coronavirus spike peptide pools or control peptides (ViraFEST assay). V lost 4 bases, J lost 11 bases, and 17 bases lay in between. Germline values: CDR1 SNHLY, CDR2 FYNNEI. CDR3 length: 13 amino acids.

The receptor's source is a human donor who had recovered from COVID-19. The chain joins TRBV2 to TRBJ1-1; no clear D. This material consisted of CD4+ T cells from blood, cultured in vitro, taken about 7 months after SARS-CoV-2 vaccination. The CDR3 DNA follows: TGTGCCAGCAGTGTCCTCGAGGGAGTAATGGCTTTCTTT. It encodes CASSVLEGVMAFF.